The 26 T cell receptor beta chains below were found in one sample sequenced in a study of cytomegalovirus exposure and HLA in healthy donors. Use of 60 Vbeta and 13 Jbeta primers characterized the PCR. This table comes from immunoSEQ multiplex PCR, and its TCRdb copy is limited to in-frame clones, with some not included. The sample contains around 94,000 clones, over 65% of which appear only once. Material: PBMCs. These receptors came from a man aged 35 to 55 in good health and CMV-seronegative.

J is TRBJ1-5 and V is TRBV5-6, with D hard to call. CDR1 and CDR2 (germline): SGHDT, YYEEEE. The V end was cut by 1 base, the J end by 9 bases, with 17 bases between. The CDR3 totals 15 residues. The CDR3 protein is CASSLFAGSHLPQHF. CDR3 sequence (DNA): TGTGCCAGCAGCTTGTTCGCAGGCTCCCATCTGCCCCAGCATTTT.

V and J are TRBV4-1 and TRBJ2-1, with a possible D match to TRBD1 (5 bases). There are 15 residues in the CDR3. CDR1 and CDR2 from the germline V gene are MGHRA and YSYEKL. Deletions cut 1 base from V and 10 bases from J, with 17 bases between. The CDR3, as DNA: TGCGCCAGCAGCCAAGTGGTAGCCCCAGGGTTGGAGCAGTTCTTC. Amino acids: CASSQVVAPGLEQFF.

The chain links TRBV11-3 to TRBJ2-3; 12 bases align to TRBD2. V trimming: 5 bases; J trimming: 1 base; junction bases outside the gene matches: 4. The CDR3 is 16 residues long. Germline values: CDR1 SGHNT, CDR2 YENEEA. The CDR3 nucleotides are TGTGCCAGCAGCCCCCGGACTAGCGGGGGCACAGATACGCAGTATTTT. It is translated as CASSPRTSGGTDTQYF.

This clone was seen a single time. The V and J genes are TRBV25-1 and TRBJ2-5; 7 positions match TRBD1. Gene TRBJ2-7 matches the end of the DNA better, so the J call may be wrong. The V gene's germline CDR1 is MGHDK and CDR2 SYGVNS. This CDR3 has 13 residues. In DNA, the CDR3 is TGTGCCACCAGGGGGACAGCGGACTACGAGCAGTACTTC. Translation: CATRGTADYEQYF.

The count of this clone is one. Here the CDR3 DNA reads TGCGCCAGCAGCCAAGGACTACCTAGGGATACGCAGTATTTT. Translated: CASSQGLPRDTQYF. The chain recombines TRBV4-1 with TRBJ2-3; possibly TRBD2 for D (5 bases). The germline V gene has CDR1 MGHRA and CDR2 YSYEKL. Trimming took off 1 base at V and 6 bases at J, with 11 bases between the two ends. The CDR3 sequence is 14 residues long.

This chain links TRBV5-1 with TRBJ2-2; 8 nucleotides align to TRBD1. CDR1 and CDR2 (germline): SGHRS, YFSETQ. Trimming at V came to 3 bases and at J to 0 bases, leaving 7 bases not matched to a gene. This CDR3 has 17 residues. CDR3 coding DNA: TGCGCCAGCAGCTCCAGGGGGGACAGGTCGAACACCGGGGAGCTGTTTTTT. Translation gives CASSSRGDRSNTGELFF.

This chain uses TRBV4-3 with TRBJ2-7; 7 bases match TRBD1. V trimming: 1 base; J trimming: 4 bases; junction bases outside the gene matches: 4. The CDR3 sequence is 14 residues long. Looked up from germline, CDR1 is LGHNA and CDR2 is YSLEER. The CDR3 spells CASSQGRQGYEQYF. Written as DNA, the CDR3 is TGCGCCAGCAGCCAAGGGCGACAGGGTTACGAGCAGTACTTC.

The chain links TRBV9 to TRBJ2-3, with TRBD1 identical over 10 bases. V lost 0 bases and J lost 1; bases outside the gene matches: 5. The CDR3 has 17 residues. CDR1 and CDR2 (germline): SGDLS, YYNGEE. The DNA of the CDR3 is TGTGCCAGCAGCGTAGTGCCCGGGACAGGGGGCACAGATACGCAGTATTTT. Protein sequence: CASSVVPGTGGTDTQYF.

This clone has only one observation. The chain couples TRBV10-3 to TRBJ2-1; D is tentatively TRBD1 or TRBD2 (6 bases each). Looked up from germline, CDR1 is ENHRY and CDR2 is SYGVKD. The ends were cut back, 6 bases at V and 0 bases at J, with 27 bases in the middle. This CDR3 region has 20 residues. The CDR3 protein is CAIREGGSDRSRSSYNEQFF. In DNA, the CDR3 is TGTGCCATCAGGGAGGGCGGTTCTGACAGGAGCCGAAGCTCCTACAATGAGCAGTTCTTC.

The sample holds one count of this clone. The rearrangement joins TRBV5-1 to TRBJ2-1; maybe TRBD2 (5 bases). From germline, CDR1 is SGHRS and CDR2 YFSETQ. Trimming stripped 4 bases from V and 2 bases from J, with 10 bases between. This CDR3 region has 14 residues. The CDR3 nucleotides are TGCGCCAGCAGCGGTGGGAGCACCTACAATGAGCAGTTCTTC. Translating it yields CASSGGSTYNEQFF.

Here the CDR3 reads CASSEGDSGKIYEQYF. CDR3 DNA sequence: TGCGCCAGCAGTGAGGGGGATTCCGGGAAGATCTACGAGCAGTACTTC. The chain joins TRBV10-1 to TRBJ2-7; tentative D call: TRBD2 (5 bases). Germline V lookup: CDR1 WNHNN, CDR2 SYGVQD (reference sequence). Trimming shortened V by 2 bases and J by 3 bases, and 17 bases separated the two germline ends. The CDR3 length is 16 residues.

The J gene is TRBJ2-3, the V gene TRBV7-9; weak D call: TRBD1 (5 bases). This CDR3 has 15 residues. In germline, CDR1 is SEHNR, CDR2 FQNEAQ (reference sequence). V shed 2 bases and J shed 8 bases, with 17 bases lying between them. The CDR3 bases are TGTGCCAGCAGCTTAATAGGACAAGACCAATTTACGCAGTATTTT. Protein product: CASSLIGQDQFTQYF.

The chain links TRBV5-6 to TRBJ1-2; no definite D call. The V end lost 2 bases, the J end lost 4 bases, and 6 bases lay between the germline ends. The CDR3 spans 12 residues. Germline CDR1 reads SGHDT; CDR2 reads YYEEEE. The CDR3 sequence is CASSFGSYGYTF. The CDR3 bases are TGTGCCAGCAGCTTCGGGAGCTATGGCTACACCTTC.

This chain uses TRBV5-6 with TRBJ2-7; D possibly corresponds to TRBD2 (5 bases). Trimming removed 0 bases at V and 4 bases at J, with 14 bases between. Per germline, CDR1 SGHDT and CDR2 YYEEEE. There are 15 residues in the CDR3. CDR3 protein: CASSLAAFGIYEQYF. The CDR3 DNA sequence: TGTGCCAGCAGCTTGGCAGCCTTCGGGATATACGAGCAGTACTTC.

The rearrangement links TRBV7-9 to TRBJ2-5; 7 bases are a match to TRBD1. The DNA end is a closer match to TRBJ2-7, so the J assignment may be wrong. There are 13 residues in the CDR3. Germline V gives CDR1 SEHNR, CDR2 FQNEAQ (reference sequence). CDR3: CASSDRQGYEQYF. The CDR3 coding sequence is TGTGCCAGCAGCGACCGACAGGGTTACGAGCAGTACTTC.

This clone was seen just once. The V call is TRBV10-3, the J call TRBJ2-1, with TRBD2 as a possible D gene (7 bases). The germline V gene has CDR1 ENHRY and CDR2 SYGVKD. The ends were cut back, 0 bases at V and 4 bases at J, with 16 bases in the middle. This CDR3 has 17 residues. The CDR3 here is CAISESRGALGYNEQFF. The CDR3 DNA reads TGTGCCATCAGTGAGTCCCGGGGGGCCCTGGGTTACAATGAGCAGTTCTTC.

V usage is TRBV11-2 and J usage is TRBJ2-3; 8 nucleotides line up with TRBD2. V gave up 4 bases and J gave up 5 bases; unmatched junction bases: 5. The CDR3 is made up of 14 amino acids. Germline V gene data show CDR1 as SGHAT and CDR2 as FQNNGV. In nucleotides, the CDR3 is TGTGCCAGCAGCTCCCTCGGGGGGGGAGATACGCAGTATTTT. As protein: CASSSLGGGDTQYF.

The rearrangement joins TRBV5-1 to TRBJ2-4; weak D call: TRBD1 (6 bases). Trimming shortened V by 0 bases and J by 8 bases, and 30 bases separated the two germline ends. Germline-derived CDR1 and CDR2 are SGHRS and YFSETQ. This CDR3 comprises 20 residues. The DNA for the CDR3 is TGCGCCAGCAGCTTGGGGGTTTGGGGGCAGGGAATCGGGGAGAGAGACATTCAGTACTTC. Protein product: CASSLGVWGQGIGERDIQYF.

The chain employs TRBV5-1 and TRBJ1-2; 9 bases line up with TRBD1. Germline V gene sequence: CDR1 SGHRS, CDR2 YFSETQ. CDR3 length: 15 amino acids. Trimming cost V 0 bases and J 10 bases; bases outside gene matches: 10. CDR3: CASSLEPGTGIFYTF. CDR3 nucleotide sequence: TGCGCCAGCAGCTTGGAACCCGGGACAGGGATATTCTACACCTTC.

The chain joins TRBV4-1 to TRBJ2-1, with D possibly matching TRBD2 (6 bases). CDR1 MGHRA and CDR2 YSYEKL come from the germline V gene. V lost 5 bases and J lost 0, with 17 bases in between. The CDR3 runs to 17 residues. For the CDR3, the DNA is TGCGCCAGCAGCTACGGACTACCAAGGGGCTCCTACAATGAGCAGTTCTTC. It translates to CASSYGLPRGSYNEQFF.

This clone has just a few counts. The V gene is TRBV6-5, the J gene TRBJ2-5; no definite D call. The germline V gene has CDR1 MNHEY and CDR2 SVGAGI. The CDR3 loop spans 13 amino acids. The germline V and J ends were trimmed by 0 bases and 2 bases, with 4 bases remaining between them. The CDR3 loop reads CASSYSRQETQYF. Here the CDR3 DNA reads TGTGCCAGCAGTTACTCCAGGCAAGAGACCCAGTACTTC.

This clone was found a few times. The chain combines TRBV19 with TRBJ2-3; D not resolved. Trimming cost V 4 bases and J 1 base, with 9 bases left between them. The V gene's germline CDR1 is LNHDA and CDR2 SQIVND (reference sequence). CDR3 length: 14 amino acids. CDR3 residues: CASSRRPGTDTQYF. As DNA, the CDR3 is TGTGCCAGTAGTAGGAGACCAGGCACAGATACGCAGTATTTT.

The chain recombines TRBV2 with TRBJ2-3, with 12 bases matching TRBD1. V shed 4 bases and J 5 bases; nucleotides not matched to a gene: 4. CDR3 length: 15 residues. Per germline, CDR1 SNHLY and CDR2 FYNNEI. CDR3 in DNA: TGTGCCAGCAGTGGGGACAGGGGGCGAGAAGATACGCAGTATTTT. This codes for CASSGDRGREDTQYF.

The V gene is TRBV27, the J gene TRBJ1-1; D unresolved. The CDR3 contains 11 residues. Trimming shortened V by 5 bases and J by 8 bases, and 9 bases separated the two germline ends. From germline, CDR1 is MNHEY and CDR2 SMNVEV (reference sequence). CDR3 DNA sequence: TGTGCCAGCAGTCCCCTAGCCGAAGCTTTCTTT. It yields the protein CASSPLAEAFF.

The rearrangement uses TRBV13 and TRBJ2-5; 8 nucleotides align to TRBD2. V was pared by 4 bases and J by 11 bases, with 9 bases of the junction left unmatched. Germline CDR1 PRHDT, CDR2 FYEKMQ (reference sequence). The CDR3 covers 13 residues. In DNA form, the CDR3 reads TGTGCCAGCAGCTCCGCGGGGGGCTGGGAGCAGTACTTC. As protein: CASSSAGGWEQYF.

The gene calls are TRBV5-1 and TRBJ1-5; tentative D call: TRBD1 (5 bases). Germline CDR1 is SGHRS and CDR2 is YFSETQ. Trimming removed 4 bases at V and 7 bases at J, with 15 bases between. The CDR3 is 14 residues long. The CDR3 nucleotides read TGCGCCAGCAGCCCCCTGGGGCCGGAACAGCCCCAGCATTTT. It specifies CASSPLGPEQPQHF.